This T cell receptor beta chain is from a study of CD4 and CD8 cells across lung adenocarcinoma regions (dated by TCRdb to the late 2010s). Study-wide context: Intratumor heterogeneity of the T cell receptor repertoire was examined by comparing tumor centers with tumor margins.

Patients with localized lung adenocarcinoma, a subtype of non-small cell lung cancer, were used as donors. The centers of localized lung adenocarcinomas were where the samples came from. For TCR repertoire analysis, CD4+ T cells from tumor tissue were profiled apart from CD8+ T cells. Of note for this clonotype: Its binding antigen is unknown. Per-base qualities were not stored, and no clone one base away is much larger.

Preparation of the library involved PCR. This sample was sequenced with a HiSeq X Ten. TCRdb took the public reads, trimmed them with fastp at Q25, ran MiXCR for clone calling and kept in-frame beta chains. Every distinct CDR3 protein forms one entry, paired with its most common genes and DNA. The table for this sample lists 4,900 or so distinct CDR3 sequences; approximately 63% of them were counted only once. The top ten hold more than 15% of the sample. V is pared back by 7 bases and J by 3 bases, with 13 bases lying between the germline termini. The germline V gene encodes CDR1 SGDLS and CDR2 YYNGEE. The CDR3 sequence holds 14 residues, the cysteine and phenylalanine included. Only the CDR3 portion is preserved as DNA: 42 bases, with reading frame beginning at the first base.

The sequenced sample was CD4+ T cells from the center of a lung tumor. The sample's cell subset or site label, in plain terms: tumor center region. Rearrangement joined TRBV9 to TRBJ2-2, with a weak D call of TRBD1 (6 bases match). The TCR comes from a male donor with lung adenocarcinoma. The CD4 and CD8 labels of this study may be unreliable. Here the CDR3 is given as CASRYRDDTGELFF. The bases are TGTGCCAGCCGGTACAGGGACGACACCGGGGAGCTGTTTTTT.